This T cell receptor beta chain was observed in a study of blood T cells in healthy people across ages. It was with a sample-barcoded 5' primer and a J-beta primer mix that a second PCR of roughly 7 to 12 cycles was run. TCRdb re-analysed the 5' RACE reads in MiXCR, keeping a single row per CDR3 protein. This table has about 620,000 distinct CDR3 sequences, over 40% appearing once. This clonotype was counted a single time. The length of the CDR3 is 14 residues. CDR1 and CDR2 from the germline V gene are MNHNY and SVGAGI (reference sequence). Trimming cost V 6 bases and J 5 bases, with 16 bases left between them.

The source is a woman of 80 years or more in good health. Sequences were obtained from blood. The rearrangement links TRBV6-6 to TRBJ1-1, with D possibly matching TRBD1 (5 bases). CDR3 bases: TGTGCCAGCAGACCCGACCTATGGGGGACTGAAGCTTTCTTT. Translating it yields CASRPDLWGTEAFF.